Each of the 24 T cell receptor beta chains below was sequenced from the same sample in a study of blood T cell repertoires in COVID-19. The table came from immunoSEQ multiplex PCR; TCRdb's copy has only in-frame clones and leaves some out. Here the sample spans some 290,000 clones, 85% to 90% being singletons. Specimen: peripheral blood. Receptors originate from a woman aged 30 to 39 with COVID-19, enrolled during active disease.

This clone was counted a single time. The V call is TRBV5-4, the J call TRBJ1-2; D call uncertain. V was clipped by 1 base and J by 4 bases, with 8 bases between them. The CDR3 spans 13 residues. In germline, CDR1 is SGHNT, CDR2 YYREEE (reference sequence). CDR3 sequence reads: CASSLPIGYGYTF. The DNA for the CDR3 is TGTGCCAGCAGCTTGCCCATCGGCTATGGCTACACCTTC.

The V call is TRBV2, the J call TRBJ2-3, with 12 positions matching TRBD1. There are 15 residues in the CDR3. V shed 11 bases, J shed 6 bases, and the junction held 12 bases outside the gene matches. Germline V gene sequence: CDR1 SNHLY, CDR2 FYNNEI. Written as DNA, the CDR3 is TGTGCCGTCCCCCGGGACAGGGGGCAGGGGGATACGCAGTATTTT. The encoded protein is CAVPRDRGQGDTQYF. The complete variable domain, with remaining parts taken from reference TRBV2 and TRBJ2-3, reads EPEVTQTPSHQVTQMGQEVILRCVPISNHLYFYWYRQILGQKVEFLVSFYNNEISEKSEIFDDQFSVERPDGSNFTLKIRSTKLEDSAMYFCAVPRDRGQGDTQYFGPGTRLTVL.

The chain couples TRBV24-1 to TRBJ1-6; D not resolved. Germline V lookup: CDR1 KGHDR, CDR2 SFDVKD. This CDR3 spans 18 amino acids. The V end lost 0 bases, the J end lost 7 bases, and 18 bases lay between the germline ends. CDR3 residues: CATSDLTAETELNSPLHF. The CDR3 DNA is TGTGCCACCAGTGATTTGACTGCCGAGACGGAGTTAAATTCACCCCTCCACTTT.

The chain joins TRBV2 to TRBJ2-7; TRBD1 aligns across 9 bases. The CDR3 is 13 amino acids. CDR1 and CDR2 (germline): SNHLY, FYNNEI. After removal of 7 bases from V and 5 bases from J, the junction contained 6 bases not matched to a gene. CDR3 loop: CASTGQGFNEQYF. Written as DNA, the CDR3 is TGTGCCAGCACAGGACAGGGGTTCAACGAGCAGTACTTC. Variable domain in full (rest from reference TRBV2 and TRBJ2-7): EPEVTQTPSHQVTQMGQEVILRCVPISNHLYFYWYRQILGQKVEFLVSFYNNEISEKSEIFDDQFSVERPDGSNFTLKIRSTKLEDSAMYFCASTGQGFNEQYFGPGTRLTVT.

The chain employs TRBV5-6 and TRBJ2-7; 8 bases map to TRBD1. The CDR3 has 15 residues. Looked up from germline, CDR1 is SGHDT and CDR2 is YYEEEE. The V gene end was trimmed by 2 bases and the J gene end by 2 bases; junction bases not matched to a gene: 6. The CDR3 spells CASSFLPTGAYEQYF. CDR3 bases: TGTGCCAGCAGCTTCTTACCGACAGGGGCCTACGAGCAGTACTTC.

V is TRBV7-2 and J is TRBJ1-5; no firm D call. This CDR3 contains 14 residues. Trimming pared 4 bases from V and 4 bases from J, leaving 11 bases between. CDR1 is SGHTA and CDR2 is FQGNSA in the germline V gene. This CDR3 reads CASSSGSGNQPQHF. CDR3 in DNA: TGTGCCAGCAGCTCCGGGAGTGGGAATCAGCCCCAGCATTTT.

The V gene is TRBV12-3 or TRBV12-4, the J gene TRBJ1-1; D perhaps matches TRBD1 (5 bases). The CDR3 covers 12 residues. Deletions cut 6 bases from V and 4 bases from J, with 9 bases between. The DNA for the CDR3 is TGTGCCAGCAGGGGGCGCGGCACTGAAGCTTTCTTT. This encodes CASRGRGTEAFF.

The chain combines TRBV4-1 with TRBJ1-6; 7 bases map to TRBD1. The germline V gene encodes CDR1 MGHRA and CDR2 YSYEKL. This CDR3 spans 17 amino acids. Trimming cost V 0 bases and J 3 bases; bases outside gene matches: 5. CDR3: CASSQDPGQVYNSPLHF. The CDR3 region has the DNA TGCGCCAGCAGCCAAGATCCAGGACAGGTCTATAATTCACCCCTCCACTTT.

This chain uses TRBV19 with TRBJ2-7, with D hard to call. V was clipped by 6 bases and J by 3 bases, with 9 bases between them. Germline V gene sequence: CDR1 LNHDA, CDR2 SQIVND (reference sequence). The CDR3 extends over 12 amino acids. The CDR3 nucleotides are TGTGCCAGTAGAGCGTTCTGCTACGAGCAGTACTTC. Its protein product is CASRAFCYEQYF.

The V and J genes are TRBV25-1 and TRBJ1-5; D gene uncertain. The germline V gene encodes CDR1 MGHDK and CDR2 SYGVNS. The V end was cut by 4 bases, the J end by 4 bases, with 2 bases between. The CDR3 is 11 amino acids. CDR3 residues: CASSVNQPQHF. CDR3 in DNA: TGTGCCAGCAGTGTAAATCAGCCCCAGCATTTT.

V and J are TRBV7-2 and TRBJ2-5, with a possible D match to TRBD1 (5 bases). CDR3 size: 15 residues. With 5 bases removed from V and 7 bases from J, the gap between germline ends came to 20 bases. CDR1 and CDR2 (germline): SGHTA, FQGNSA. The CDR3 loop is CASSPTNPRAGTQYF. The CDR3 DNA follows: TGTGCCAGCAGCCCCACCAACCCCAGGGCCGGGACCCAGTACTTC. The whole variable domain, remainder taken from reference TRBV7-2 and TRBJ2-5, is GAGVSQSPSNKVTEKGKDVELRCDPISGHTALYWYRQSLGQGLEFLIYFQGNSAPDKSGLPSDRFSAERTGGSVSTLTIQRTQQEDSAVYLCASSPTNPRAGTQYFGPGTRLLVL.

The V call is TRBV14, the J call TRBJ2-6; the D is unclear. Trimming removed 0 bases at V and 3 bases at J, with 9 bases between. The germline V gene encodes CDR1 SGHDN and CDR2 FVKESK. CDR3 size: 16 residues. CDR3 DNA: TGTGCCAGCAGCCAAGACCCTACTGATGGGGCCAACGTCCTGACTTTC. Protein product: CASSQDPTDGANVLTF.

The chain uses TRBV19 and TRBJ1-4; D gene uncertain. Trimming pared 4 bases from V and 3 bases from J, leaving 6 bases between. The CDR3 loop spans 13 amino acids. The V gene's germline CDR1 is LNHDA and CDR2 SQIVND (reference sequence). The CDR3 sequence is CASSRGANEKLFF. Written as DNA, the CDR3 is TGTGCCAGTAGTAGGGGAGCTAATGAAAAACTGTTTTTT.

Only a few counts were recorded for this clone. This chain uses TRBV6-2 or TRBV6-3 with TRBJ2-7; 8 nucleotides align to TRBD2. In germline, CDR1 is MNHEY, CDR2 SVGEGT. CDR3 length: 14 residues. J lost 4 bases, V lost 4 bases, and 6 bases had no gene match. In nucleotides, the CDR3 is TGTGCCAGCAGTTTCCTAGCGGGTATGTACGAGCAGTACTTC. It is translated as CASSFLAGMYEQYF.

The chain joins TRBV7-6 to TRBJ2-3, with a weak D call TRBD1 (5 bases). CDR3 length: 13 amino acids. CDR1 and CDR2 from the germline V gene are SGHVS and FNYEAQ. V lost 2 bases and J lost 6, with 9 bases in between. CDR3 sequence (DNA): TGTGCCAGCAGCTTAAGGGGCGAGGATACGCAGTATTTT. This sequence encodes CASSLRGEDTQYF.

This chain uses TRBV9 with TRBJ1-3; D not certain. This CDR3 is built from 16 residues. Per the germline V gene, CDR1 is SGDLS and CDR2 is YYNGEE. V dropped 1 base and J dropped 2 bases, with 13 bases sitting between them. CDR3 residues: CASSVTVRLAGNTIYF. In DNA, the CDR3 is TGTGCCAGCAGCGTAACGGTGCGTTTAGCTGGAAACACCATATATTTT.

Here the CDR3 DNA reads TGTGCCAGCAGGGCAAAAACCTACGAGCAGTACTTC. Protein product: CASRAKTYEQYF. This chain joins TRBV6-5 and TRBJ2-7; D gene uncertain. This CDR3 is 12 amino acids long. Germline CDR1 MNHEY, CDR2 SVGAGI. V was trimmed by 6 bases and J by 2 bases, leaving 8 bases between them.

The chain joins TRBV20-1 to TRBJ1-2; weak D call: TRBD1 (6 bases). V was pared by 8 bases and J by 8 bases, with 12 bases between. Germline loops: CDR1 DFQATT, CDR2 SNEGSKA (reference sequence). CDR3 length: 10 amino acids. CDR3 DNA: TGCAGTTGGGGGGGGCTAGGCTACACCTTC. Translation gives CSWGGLGYTF.

The chain recombines TRBV6-5 with TRBJ2-7; tentative D call: TRBD2 (7 bases). V lost 2 bases to trimming and J lost 8 bases, with 16 bases between them. Germline V lookup: CDR1 MNHEY, CDR2 SVGAGI. CDR3 length equals 14 residues. CDR3 coding DNA: TGTGCCAGCAGTTACCAGGGAGGGGGTTTGCAGCAGTACTTC. It specifies CASSYQGGGLQQYF.

This clone was detected only once. This rearrangement joins TRBV30 to TRBJ2-5, with 8 nucleotides matching TRBD1. CDR3 length equals 15 residues. Unmatched junction bases numbered 6, after V lost 0 bases and J lost 3 bases. Germline-derived CDR1 and CDR2 are GTSNPN and SVGIG (reference sequence). CDR3: CAWSVLPGGEETQYF. CDR3 coding DNA: TGTGCCTGGAGTGTACTCCCAGGGGGCGAAGAGACCCAGTACTTC.

The chain combines TRBV11-3 with TRBJ2-7; no clear D gene. CDR1 SGHNT and CDR2 YENEEA come from the germline V gene. The CDR3 contains 13 residues. Trimming removed 1 base from V and 3 bases from J, with 7 bases in between. In DNA, the CDR3 is TGTGCCAGCAGCTTAGGGCTGAACTACGAGCAGTACTTC. Its protein product is CASSLGLNYEQYF.

This chain joins TRBV10-1 and TRBJ2-3; 12 bases agree with TRBD2. The CDR3 loop spans 16 amino acids. Germline V gives CDR1 WNHNN, CDR2 SYGVQD (reference sequence). J gave up 0 bases and V 6 bases, and 4 bases lay outside the gene matches. The CDR3 nucleotides are TGCGCCAGCAGCCCTGGGACTAGCGGGAGCACAGATACGCAGTATTTT. Amino acids: CASSPGTSGSTDTQYF.

The chain recombines TRBV19 with TRBJ2-1; TRBD2 matches at 13 bases. The CDR3 covers 17 residues. Germline CDR1 is LNHDA and CDR2 is SQIVND (reference sequence). Germline trimming cut 2 bases from V and 12 bases from J; bases unmatched to any gene: 13. CDR3 amino acids: CASSIPQGLAGERRQFF. The CDR3 region has the DNA TGTGCCAGTAGTATACCTCAAGGACTAGCGGGGGAGAGGCGGCAGTTCTTC.

The chain couples TRBV29-1 to TRBJ2-1; unclear D gene. This CDR3 contains 13 residues. From germline, CDR1 is SQVTM and CDR2 ANQGSEA. Deletions cut 4 bases from V and 3 bases from J, with 10 bases between. The CDR3 DNA reads as TGCAGCGTTGGCGCGGTAAACTACAATGAGCAGTTCTTC. Protein product: CSVGAVNYNEQFF.